Listed below are T cell receptor beta chains from one sample, sequenced in a study of patients and donors after allogeneic stem cell transplantation. TCRdb ran MiXCR on the RT-PCR reads and lists one entry per CDR3 protein. The data show approximately 20,000 distinct CDR3 sequences, about 5% seen once. Sequenced input: blood, either unsorted or a sorted T cell fraction (not recorded which). Receptor source: a human donor who was either an allogeneic HSCT recipient or a stem cell or donor lymphocyte infusion donor (not recorded which). It is not recorded whose cells these are; they may come from a transplant donor. Each CDR3 is given without its conserved first and last residue. Clone size is not always given. Where it is, it says once, few, many or a class for expanded clones.

abundance	v_gene	j_gene	CDR3aa
many	TRBV4-1	TRBJ2-5	ASSQVGREETQY
many	TRBV6-5	TRBJ1-2	ASSFGTDSYGYT
many	TRBV5-5	TRBJ1-6	ASSYYYGDSSYNSPLH
many	TRBV20-1	TRBJ1-2	SASFQGRARGGLNYGYT
few	TRBV3-1	TRBJ2-7	ASSRDTLADEQY
NA	TRBV13	TRBJ2-5	ASSQQIGTAEETQY
medium-sized	TRBV20-1	TRBJ2-1	SATSSGGAQGEQF
many	TRBV14	TRBJ2-2	ASSRYRVSRDTGELF
NA	TRBV11-1	TRBJ2-1	ASSPMGNAVNEQF
many	TRBV9	TRBJ2-3	ASSSRDRGRGTDTQY